This T cell receptor (beta chain) was recovered during a study of cytomegalovirus exposure and HLA in healthy donors. J gave up 5 bases and V 1 base, and 5 bases lay outside the gene matches. This CDR3 has 15 amino acids. From germline, CDR1 is LGHNA and CDR2 YNFKEQ. Note on this clone: The antigen is unknown.

Notes on the study in general: Among TCR beta chains, those listed as cytomegalovirus-associated numbered about 160. TCR sequences were mostly rare, though some public TCRs occurred in many donors. TCR beta chain V- and J-gene trimming was linked, in a later analysis, to a missense variant in DCLRE1C.

The study ran its PCR with 60 Vbeta and 13 Jbeta primers. Source study methods: Roughly 11 million of the 80 million or so unique TCR beta chains counted in a later analysis were shared. Here immunoSEQ multiplex PCR was the method, and the copy in TCRdb shows in-frame clones only, minus some. That table gives V, J and clone size, and the DNA gave D and trimming. Seen here are about 150,000 clones, approximately 86% observed once, and the top ten hold almost 2%. This chain connects TRBV4-2 to TRBJ2-3; 8 nucleotides agree with TRBD2. The receptor comes from a woman between 18 and 29 years old in good health and CMV-seronegative. The sample comprised PBMCs. Written as DNA, the CDR3 is TGTGCCAGCAGCCAAGTACTGCGGGAGGAAGATACGCAGTATTTT. Protein sequence: CASSQVLREEDTQYF.